The TCR beta chain described here comes from a study of T cells after yellow fever vaccination. Study observations and caveats: Sorted repertoires could include abundant contaminating clonotypes from bulk cells.

The CDR3 loop spans 15 amino acids. V was pared by 3 bases and J by 3 bases, with 14 bases between. TCRdb reprocessed the 5' RACE reads via MiXCR and lists one record per CDR3 protein. The table has 130,000 or so distinct CDR3 sequences, roughly 15% seen once. This clonotype was detected ten times or more. As yet, its antigen is unknown. The rearrangement uses TRBV12-3 or TRBV12-4 and TRBJ2-5, with D perhaps assigned TRBD1 or TRBD2 (6 bases each). Material: CD8+ T cells sorted from PBMCs, obtained 5 days after the yellow fever booster vaccination. This clonotype was sampled from a man younger than 35 who received the YFV17D yellow fever vaccine. The CDR3 reads CASSFGGGWEETQYF. For the CDR3, the DNA is TGTGCCAGCAGTTTCGGAGGGGGGTGGGAAGAGACCCAGTACTTC.